This entry is about one T cell receptor (beta chain). In the original workflow: From reference gene primer amplification, estimates of nucleated cell counts were derived. The method was immunoSEQ multiplex PCR; TCRdb's version includes in-frame clones alone and lacks a portion of them. V, J and clone size reflect that table, while D and trimming were determined from the DNA. The table lists 150,000 to 200,000 clones, 75% to 85% of them singletons. The data are from a study of blood T cell repertoires in COVID-19. About the study: There were acute and convalescent COVID-19 samples, and they came from the United States, Italy and Spain. PBMCs, B-cell-depleted T cells, or T cells provided the cDNA or gDNA that made up the material.

The CDR3 covers 16 residues. Trimming at V came to 4 bases and at J to 5 bases, leaving 10 bases not matched to a gene. Germline V gene sequence: CDR1 MNHNS, CDR2 SASEGT. Material for sequencing was peripheral blood. The V gene is TRBV6-1, the J gene TRBJ1-4, with TRBD1 identical over 7 bases. The receptor's source is a woman aged 40 to 55 with COVID-19, enrolled during active disease. The CDR3 region is CASSVGTALMNEKLFF. CDR3 in DNA: TGTGCCAGCAGTGTTGGGACAGCGTTAATGAATGAAAAACTGTTTTTT.